The T cell receptor beta chain described here comes from a study of response to subunit inactivated influenza vaccine. V was trimmed by 0 bases and J by 4 bases, leaving 10 bases between them. This CDR3 region has 15 residues. Germline V CDR1 and CDR2: SGHRS, YFSETQ. TCRdb re-analysed the RT-PCR reads in MiXCR, keeping a single row per CDR3 protein. The profile shows more than 450,000 distinct CDR3 sequences, over 9% of them singletons. The same sample was also studied in work on T cells expressing NK-cell markers. That paper states: Researchers built TCR beta cDNA using 5'RACE template switching with UMIs. It was sorted CD3+CD56+NKG2C+, CD3+CD56+NKG2C- and CD3+CD56-NKG2C+ T cells that supplied the TCR beta repertoires. There were seven HCMV-seropositive donors and one seronegative donor among the eight sequenced. In a group of several donors, dominant NKG2C+ clonotypes represented 1.0-7.0% of CD8+ T cells. These clonotypes also led the CD3+CD56-NKG2C+ fraction in several donors.

The TCR was taken from a man aged 50-59 years who received an inactivated influenza vaccine. The material was PBMCs from blood, obtained on the day of vaccination. The chain links TRBV5-1 to TRBJ2-2; D not resolved. The CDR3 sequence: CASSLAALGTGELFF. CDR3 coding DNA: TGCGCCAGCAGCTTGGCGGCTCTGGGCACCGGGGAGCTGTTTTTT.